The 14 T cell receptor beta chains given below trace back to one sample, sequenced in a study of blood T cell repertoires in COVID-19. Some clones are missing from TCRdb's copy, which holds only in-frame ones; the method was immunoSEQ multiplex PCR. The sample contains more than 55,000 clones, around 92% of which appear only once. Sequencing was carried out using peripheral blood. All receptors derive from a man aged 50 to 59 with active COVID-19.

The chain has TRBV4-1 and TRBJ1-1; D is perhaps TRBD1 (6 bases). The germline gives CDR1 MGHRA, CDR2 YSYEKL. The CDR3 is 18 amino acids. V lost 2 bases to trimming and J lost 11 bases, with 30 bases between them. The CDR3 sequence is CASSQPYYYDRHQLGAFF. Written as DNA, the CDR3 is TGCGCCAGCAGCCAACCTTACTATTACGACAGGCACCAACTGGGGGCTTTCTTT.

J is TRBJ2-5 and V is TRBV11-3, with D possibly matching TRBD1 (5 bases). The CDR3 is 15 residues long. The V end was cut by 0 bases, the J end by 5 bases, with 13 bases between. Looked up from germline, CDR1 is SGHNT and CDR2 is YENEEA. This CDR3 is CASSLEVYRTETQYF. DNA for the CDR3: TGTGCCAGCAGCTTAGAAGTTTACAGGACCGAGACCCAGTACTTC.

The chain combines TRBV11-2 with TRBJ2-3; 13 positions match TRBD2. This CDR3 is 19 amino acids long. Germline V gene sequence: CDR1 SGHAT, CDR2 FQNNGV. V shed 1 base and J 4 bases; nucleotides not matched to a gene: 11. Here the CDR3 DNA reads TGTGCCAGCAGCTTAGTTGGGTTTAGGACTAGCGGGAGATCAGATACGCAGTATTTT. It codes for CASSLVGFRTSGRSDTQYF.

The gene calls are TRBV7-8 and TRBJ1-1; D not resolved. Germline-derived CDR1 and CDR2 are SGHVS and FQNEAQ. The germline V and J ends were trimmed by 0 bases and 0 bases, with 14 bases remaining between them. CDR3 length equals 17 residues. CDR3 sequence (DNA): TGTGCCAGCAGCTTAGCGCGGGTGTCAGCCTTGAACACTGAAGCTTTCTTT. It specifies CASSLARVSALNTEAFF. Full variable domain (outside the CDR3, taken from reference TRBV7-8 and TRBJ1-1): GAGVSQSPRYKVAKRGQDVALRCDPISGHVSLFWYQQALGQGPEFLTYFQNEAQLDKSGLPSDRFFAERPEGSVSTLKIQRTQQEDSAVYLCASSLARVSALNTEAFFGQGTRLTVV.

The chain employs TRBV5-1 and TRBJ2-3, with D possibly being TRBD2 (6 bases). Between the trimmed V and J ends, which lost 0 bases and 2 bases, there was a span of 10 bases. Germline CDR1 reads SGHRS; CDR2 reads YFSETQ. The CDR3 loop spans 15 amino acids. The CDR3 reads CASSLAAGFTDTQYF. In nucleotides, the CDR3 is TGCGCCAGCAGCTTGGCAGCGGGCTTCACAGATACGCAGTATTTT.

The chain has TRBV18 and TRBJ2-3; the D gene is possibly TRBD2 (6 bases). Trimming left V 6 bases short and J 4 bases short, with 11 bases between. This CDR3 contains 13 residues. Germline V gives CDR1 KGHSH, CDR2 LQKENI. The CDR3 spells CASSRGLSDTQYF. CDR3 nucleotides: TGTGCCAGCTCCCGGGGACTGTCAGATACGCAGTATTTT.

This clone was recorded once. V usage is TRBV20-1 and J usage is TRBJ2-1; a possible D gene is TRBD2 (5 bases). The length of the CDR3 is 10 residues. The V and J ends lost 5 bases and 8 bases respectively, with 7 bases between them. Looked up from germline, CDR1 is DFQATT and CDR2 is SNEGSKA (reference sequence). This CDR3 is CSAQRDEQFF. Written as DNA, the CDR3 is TGCAGTGCTCAGAGGGATGAGCAGTTCTTC.

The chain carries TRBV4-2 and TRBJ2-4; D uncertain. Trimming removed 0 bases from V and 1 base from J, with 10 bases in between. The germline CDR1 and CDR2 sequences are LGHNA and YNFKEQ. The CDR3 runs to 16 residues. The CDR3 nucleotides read TGTGCCAGCAGCCAAGATGTCACACCCGCCAAAAACATTCAGTACTTC. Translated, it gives CASSQDVTPAKNIQYF.

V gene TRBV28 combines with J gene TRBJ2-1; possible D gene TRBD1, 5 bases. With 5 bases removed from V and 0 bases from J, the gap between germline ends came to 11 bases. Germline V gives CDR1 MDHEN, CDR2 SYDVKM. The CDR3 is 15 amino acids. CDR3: CASSVTGGSYNEQFF. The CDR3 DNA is TGTGCCAGCAGTGTTACAGGTGGCTCCTACAATGAGCAGTTCTTC. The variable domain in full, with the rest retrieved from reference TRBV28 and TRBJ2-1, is DVKVTQSSRYLVKRTGEKVFLECVQDMDHENMFWYRQDPGLGLRLIYFSYDVKMKEKGDIPEGYSVSREKKERFSLILESASTNQTSMYLCASSVTGGSYNEQFFGPGTRLTVL.

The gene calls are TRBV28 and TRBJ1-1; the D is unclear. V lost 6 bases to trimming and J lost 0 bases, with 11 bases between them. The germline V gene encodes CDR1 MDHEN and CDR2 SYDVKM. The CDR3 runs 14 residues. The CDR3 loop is CASRTREVNTEAFF. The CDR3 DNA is TGTGCCAGCAGAACCCGGGAGGTGAACACTGAAGCTTTCTTT.

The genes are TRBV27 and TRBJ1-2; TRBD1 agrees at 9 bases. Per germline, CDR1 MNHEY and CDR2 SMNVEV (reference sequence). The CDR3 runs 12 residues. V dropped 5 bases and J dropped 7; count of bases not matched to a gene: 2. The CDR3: CASSGQGIGYTF. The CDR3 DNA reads TGTGCCAGCAGTGGACAGGGGATTGGCTACACCTTC.

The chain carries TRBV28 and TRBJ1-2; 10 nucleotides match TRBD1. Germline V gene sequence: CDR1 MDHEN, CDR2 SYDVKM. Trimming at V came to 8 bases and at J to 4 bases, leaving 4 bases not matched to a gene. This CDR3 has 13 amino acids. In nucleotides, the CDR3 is TGTGCCAGCCGTAGACAGGGGGCCTATGGCTACACCTTC. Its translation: CASRRQGAYGYTF.

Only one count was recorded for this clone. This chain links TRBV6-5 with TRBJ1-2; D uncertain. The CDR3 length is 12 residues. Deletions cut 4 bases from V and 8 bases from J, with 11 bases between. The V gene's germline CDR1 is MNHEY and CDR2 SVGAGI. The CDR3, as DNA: TGTGCCAGCAGTTCGACGGAGCCCGGCTACACCTTC. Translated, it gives CASSSTEPGYTF.

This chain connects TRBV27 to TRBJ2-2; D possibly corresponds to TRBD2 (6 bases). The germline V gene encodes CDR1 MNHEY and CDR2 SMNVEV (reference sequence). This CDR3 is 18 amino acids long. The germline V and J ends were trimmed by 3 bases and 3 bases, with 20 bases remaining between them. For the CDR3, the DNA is TGTGCCAGCAGTTTTAGCGGAGGGCCGTCGAAAGACACCGGGGAGCTGTTTTTT. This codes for CASSFSGGPSKDTGELFF.